These 31 T cell receptor beta chains were all obtained from the same sample, sequenced in a study of post-analysis software for immune sequencing data. For these receptors, no antigen is known. The study's findings and limits: Relative to controls, patients had five TRBV segments at higher frequency, with TRBV5-6, TRBV5-1 and TRBV20-1 among these.

Every TCR beta cDNA library bore unique molecular identifiers. TCRdb itself ran the PCR reads through MiXCR, one entry per CDR3 protein. Among roughly 400,000 distinct CDR3 sequences, approximately 39% were seen once, and the ten largest hold less than 8%. The specimen was blood. All receptors derive from a girl aged 2 to 10 with multiple sclerosis.

The chain couples TRBV7-3 to TRBJ2-1, with 8 bases that match TRBD1. The J segment lost 3 bases and the V segment lost 5 bases, leaving 6 bases of the junction unmatched. This CDR3 has 15 amino acids. Germline loops: CDR1 SGHTA, CDR2 FQGTGA. CDR3 DNA sequence: TGTGCCAGCAGCCTGACAGGGGAAAGCTACAATGAGCAGTTCTTC. Its protein is CASSLTGESYNEQFF.

The CDR3 region is CATSEQPLAGAYNEQFF. CDR3 in DNA: TGTGCCACCAGTGAGCAGCCTTTAGCGGGGGCCTACAATGAGCAGTTCTTC. J is TRBJ2-1 and V is TRBV24-1, with 9 bases that match TRBD2. The V gene end was trimmed by 4 bases and the J gene end by 2 bases; junction bases not matched to a gene: 8. Germline V gene data show CDR1 as KGHDR and CDR2 as SFDVKD. The CDR3 sequence is 17 residues long.

The rearrangement uses TRBV7-2 and TRBJ2-3; D may be TRBD2 (7 bases). The CDR3 has 16 amino acids. Trimming stripped 2 bases from V and 0 bases from J, with 12 bases between. Germline CDR1 SGHTA, CDR2 FQGNSA. The CDR3 DNA sequence: TGTGCCAGCAGCTTACCGGGGGGCCCTAGCACAGATACGCAGTATTTT. Protein product: CASSLPGGPSTDTQYF.

Written as DNA, the CDR3 is TGTGCCAGCAGCCAAGTCTACGAGCAGTACTTC. Its protein is CASSQVYEQYF. This rearrangement joins TRBV3-1 to TRBJ2-7; D call uncertain. CDR1 is LGHDT, CDR2 YNNKEL, per germline (reference sequence). The CDR3 is 11 amino acids. Trimming cost V 1 base and J 3 bases, with 1 base left between them.

The chain combines TRBV29-1 with TRBJ2-5, with 8 bases that match TRBD2. Matching the DNA end better, TRBJ2-7 makes the J call doubtful. This CDR3 is 14 amino acids long. Germline V gene lookup returns CDR1 SQVTM and CDR2 ANQGSEA. In nucleotides, the CDR3 is TGCAGCGTTGCTTCGGCGGGAGGAATCTACGAGCAGTACTTC. Translation: CSVASAGGIYEQYF.

This clonotype was counted a few times. V is TRBV29-1 and J is TRBJ1-2, with D hard to call. Trimming left V 7 bases short and J 3 bases short, with 12 bases between. The CDR3 loop spans 12 amino acids. Germline values: CDR1 SQVTM, CDR2 ANQGSEA. In DNA form, the CDR3 reads TGCAGCGCGACCAATAAGGACTATGGCTACACCTTC. Protein product: CSATNKDYGYTF. The whole variable domain, filled in from reference TRBV29-1 and TRBJ1-2, reads SAVISQKPSRDICQRGTSLTIQCQVDSQVTMMFWYRQQPGQSLTLIATANQGSEATYESGFVIDKFPISRPNLTFSTLTVSNMSPEDSSIYLCSATNKDYGYTFGSGTRLTVV.

As to this clonotype: Relative to the germline gene, one junction end is altered; a read error may explain this. The chain recombines TRBV5-1 with TRBJ2-1, with D unclear. Germline V gene sequence: CDR1 SGHRS, CDR2 YFSETQ. This CDR3 comprises 15 residues. CDR3 bases: TGCGCCAGCAGCTTTTCCGGAGAATCTTACAATGAGCGGTTCTTC. Translation gives CASSFSGESYNERFF.

This clonotype was seen a handful of times. The genes are TRBV7-9 and TRBJ1-1; TRBD1 matches 7 bases. Per germline, CDR1 SEHNR and CDR2 FQNEAQ (reference sequence). The J segment lost 0 bases and the V segment lost 6 bases, leaving 13 bases of the junction unmatched. This CDR3 is 17 amino acids long. Written as DNA, the CDR3 is TGTGCCAGCAGGTATCCCGGGACAGCGAAAATGAACACTGAAGCTTTCTTT. Translation: CASRYPGTAKMNTEAFF.

The chain carries TRBV28 and TRBJ1-2, with D uncertain. Trimming cost V 4 bases and J 3 bases, with 9 bases left between them. CDR1 MDHEN and CDR2 SYDVKM come from the germline V gene. The CDR3 is 13 amino acids. CDR3: CASSSHRDYGYTF. The CDR3 DNA sequence: TGTGCCAGCAGTTCACATCGGGACTATGGCTACACCTTC.

A few counts support this clonotype. V is TRBV29-1 and J is TRBJ2-7; D is unclear. Trimming removed 4 bases from V and 1 base from J, with 8 bases in between. From germline, CDR1 is SQVTM and CDR2 ANQGSEA. The CDR3 has 12 amino acids. Here the CDR3 DNA reads TGCAGCGTTGTTTTAGGGTCCTACGAGCAGTACTTC. Translation: CSVVLGSYEQYF.

V is TRBV28 and J is TRBJ2-7, with 10 positions matching TRBD2. Germline loops: CDR1 MDHEN, CDR2 SYDVKM. The CDR3 has 13 amino acids. Germline trimming cut 5 bases from V and 6 bases from J; bases unmatched to any gene: 4. CDR3 nucleotide sequence: TGTGCCAGCAGTCTGGGACTAGCGCTCGAGCAGTACTTC. Protein product: CASSLGLALEQYF.

This clonotype was picked up a small number of times. One end of the junction does not line up with germline, which may come from a read error. The genes are TRBV10-3 and TRBJ2-1, with no clear D. Germline V gene sequence: CDR1 ENHRY, CDR2 SYGVKD. This CDR3 is 15 amino acids long. CDR3 bases: TGTGCCGTCAGTGAGCCGACAAATAGGGCCGGTGAGCAGTTCTTC. This gives the protein CAVSEPTNRAGEQFF.

This clonotype appeared a few times. This chain joins TRBV29-1 and TRBJ1-5; D ambiguous. V was cut by 7 bases and J by 5 bases, with 12 bases left in between. This CDR3 spans 12 amino acids. The germline V gene encodes CDR1 SQVTM and CDR2 ANQGSEA. The CDR3 spells CSAALSDQPQHF. CDR3 bases: TGCAGCGCCGCCCTGTCGGATCAGCCCCAGCATTTT.

The CDR3, as DNA: TGTGCCAGCAGTTTAGAGTCGAGGGGTAATGAAAAACTGTTTTTT. This encodes CASSLESRGNEKLFF. The chain employs TRBV12-3 or TRBV12-4 and TRBJ1-4; D possibly corresponds to TRBD1 (5 bases). The CDR3 has 15 residues. The ends were cut back, 1 base at V and 4 bases at J, with 10 bases in the middle.

This clonotype has a handful of counts. V usage is TRBV6-5 and J usage is TRBJ2-3; a possible D gene is TRBD2 (6 bases). The CDR3 consists of 18 residues. V was shortened by 4 bases and J by 5 bases, with 25 bases between the two germline ends. CDR1 and CDR2 from the germline V gene are MNHEY and SVGAGI. CDR3 nucleotide sequence: TGTGCCAGCAGTTTAGCTTTATGGGACTTCGGAAGTAAAGATACGCAGTATTTT. It specifies CASSLALWDFGSKDTQYF.

J is TRBJ2-1 and V is TRBV7-3; a weak D match, TRBD2 (6 bases). Germline V gene data show CDR1 as SGHTA and CDR2 as FQGTGA. Trimming cost V 5 bases and J 0 bases, with 11 bases left between them. This CDR3 contains 15 residues. CDR3 protein: CASSPVAVSYNEQFF. In nucleotides, the CDR3 is TGTGCCAGCAGCCCCGTAGCGGTCTCCTACAATGAGCAGTTCTTC.

This clonotype has more than one count but fewer than ten. J is TRBJ1-4 and V is TRBV27; D may be TRBD1 (6 bases). Between the trimmed V and J ends, which lost 7 bases and 6 bases, there was a span of 24 bases. The CDR3 length is 17 residues. Germline V CDR1 and CDR2: MNHEY, SMNVEV (reference sequence). CDR3 loop: CASKPGGGKFLDEKLFF. CDR3 coding DNA: TGTGCCAGCAAACCAGGAGGGGGGAAATTTCTGGATGAAAAACTGTTTTTT.

This clonotype was seen only once. The chain combines TRBV12-3 or TRBV12-4 with TRBJ2-7, with 14 bases aligning to TRBD2. Germline trimming cut 6 bases from V and 6 bases from J; bases unmatched to any gene: 13. The CDR3 has 17 residues. The CDR3 coding sequence is TGTGCCAGCAGCCCCGTAGGACTAGCGGGAGGAAGATTCGAGCAGTACTTC. Protein: CASSPVGLAGGRFEQYF.

The chain combines TRBV5-1 with TRBJ1-5; a possible D gene is TRBD1 (6 bases). This CDR3 is built from 16 residues. Looked up from germline, CDR1 is SGHRS and CDR2 is YFSETQ. V dropped 4 bases and J dropped 6 bases, with 20 bases sitting between them. CDR3 DNA sequence: TGCGCCAGCAGCCCCACAGTCGGGGGGCAGGGTCAGCCCCAGCATTTT. As protein: CASSPTVGGQGQPQHF.

The V gene is TRBV20-1, the J gene TRBJ2-1; a weak D match, TRBD2 (6 bases). Germline loops: CDR1 DFQATT, CDR2 SNEGSKA (reference sequence). The V gene lost 0 bases and the J gene lost 9 bases, with 15 bases spanning the gap. This CDR3 region has 14 residues. The CDR3 reads CSARDGQGSGEQFF. The CDR3 DNA is TGCAGTGCTAGAGATGGCCAGGGTAGCGGTGAGCAGTTCTTC.

The rearrangement uses TRBV10-3 and TRBJ2-7; TRBD1 aligns across 7 bases. The germline V gene has CDR1 ENHRY and CDR2 SYGVKD. J was trimmed by 0 bases and V by 0 bases; bases with no gene match: 2. The CDR3 is 15 residues long. CDR3 bases: TGTGCCATCAGTGAGTCGGACAGGACCTCCTACGAGCAGTACTTC. It encodes CAISESDRTSYEQYF.

Only a few counts were recorded for this clonotype. The J gene is TRBJ2-7, the V gene TRBV7-9, with no clear D. V lost 6 bases, J lost 3 bases, and 6 bases lay in between. The CDR3 has 11 amino acids. CDR1 and CDR2 from the germline V gene are SEHNR and FQNEAQ (reference sequence). CDR3 in DNA: TGTGCCAGCAGAGGAATCTACGAGCAGTACTTC. Translated: CASRGIYEQYF.

This chain joins TRBV27 and TRBJ2-2; the D is unclear. With 0 bases removed from V and 7 bases from J, the gap between germline ends came to 3 bases. CDR1 and CDR2 from the germline V gene are MNHEY and SMNVEV (reference sequence). The CDR3 extends over 12 amino acids. The CDR3 loop reads CASSLSLGELFF. The CDR3 DNA sequence: TGTGCCAGCAGTTTATCCCTCGGGGAGCTGTTTTTT.

The chain has TRBV12-3 or TRBV12-4 and TRBJ2-1; 8 bases match TRBD2. This CDR3 is built from 16 residues. With 4 bases clipped from V and 0 bases from J, the junction kept 5 bases outside the gene matches. The CDR3 loop is CASSSFSGSSYNEQFF. Written as DNA, the CDR3 is TGTGCCAGCAGTTCCTTCAGCGGGAGCTCCTACAATGAGCAGTTCTTC.

The chain links TRBV5-6 to TRBJ1-4; no firm D call. Trimming left V 2 bases short and J 3 bases short, with 11 bases between. The CDR3 covers 15 residues. Germline loops: CDR1 SGHDT, CDR2 YYEEEE. In DNA, the CDR3 is TGTGCCAGCAGCTTAGACACTTCCCCTAATGAAAAACTGTTTTTT. Its protein product is CASSLDTSPNEKLFF.

The sample holds a few counts of this clonotype. This chain uses TRBV7-2 with TRBJ1-2; D might be TRBD1 (5 bases). The CDR3 consists of 14 residues. Germline lookup yields CDR1 SGHTA and CDR2 FQGNSA. Between the trimmed V and J ends, which lost 4 bases and 8 bases, there was a span of 17 bases. The CDR3 DNA is TGTGCCAGCAGCTACGACCTCAGGGCGGAGGGCTACACCTTC. This translates into CASSYDLRAEGYTF.

This clonotype was recorded a few times. The CDR3 DNA is TGTGCCAGCAGTTACGTAGGATACCCTTACGAGCAGTACTTC. Its protein is CASSYVGYPYEQYF. The chain recombines TRBV6-2 or TRBV6-3 with TRBJ2-7; D gene unclear. The V end was cut by 2 bases, the J end by 4 bases, with 12 bases between. This CDR3 has 14 residues. From germline, CDR1 is MNHEY and CDR2 SVGEGT.

J is TRBJ2-1 and V is TRBV29-1; 13 nucleotides agree with TRBD2. Germline V CDR1 and CDR2: SQVTM, ANQGSEA. This CDR3 contains 13 residues. Unmatched junction bases numbered 6, after V lost 7 bases and J lost 9 bases. The CDR3 sequence: CSARTSGSAEQFF. CDR3 DNA sequence: TGCAGCGCCCGGACTAGCGGGAGCGCTGAGCAGTTCTTC.

This clonotype was seen only a few times. This chain links TRBV7-2 with TRBJ2-1, with no clear D. The CDR3 totals 15 residues. Germline V gene data show CDR1 as SGHTA and CDR2 as FQGNSA. V was cut by 1 base and J by 0 bases, with 7 bases left in between. CDR3 sequence: CASSLVPRSYNEQFF. The CDR3 bases are TGTGCCAGCAGCTTAGTTCCGCGCTCCTACAATGAGCAGTTCTTC.

The chain combines TRBV20-1 with TRBJ1-5; maybe TRBD1 (6 bases). The CDR3 covers 13 residues. Germline V lookup: CDR1 DFQATT, CDR2 SNEGSKA (reference sequence). Trimming took off 0 bases at V and 6 bases at J, with 9 bases between the two ends. CDR3 in DNA: TGCAGTGCTAGAGAACACAGGGCTCAGCCCCAGCATTTT. It is translated as CSAREHRAQPQHF.

The V gene is TRBV20-1, the J gene TRBJ2-5; perhaps TRBD1 as D (6 bases). Germline V gene data show CDR1 as DFQATT and CDR2 as SNEGSKA (reference sequence). This CDR3 is built from 13 residues. V gave up 5 bases and J gave up 1 base, with 11 bases separating them. The CDR3 DNA reads as TGCAGTGCTTCTCAGGGGACCCAAGAGACCCAGTACTTC. Translating gives CSASQGTQETQYF.